The T cell receptor beta chain described here comes from a study of blood T cells in healthy people across ages. The CDR3 consists of 14 residues. The V end was cut by 6 bases, the J end by 5 bases, with 14 bases between. General study points: As age increased, TCR beta diversity per million T cells fell in a roughly linear fashion. Observed TCR beta diversity showed a strong correlation with the percentage of naive T cells as measured by flow cytometry.

For the second PCR, which ran for about 6 to 11 cycles, a sample-barcoded 5' primer and a J-beta primer mix were used. TCRdb called the 5' RACE reads again in MiXCR, with one record for every CDR3 protein. The sample holds 1.5 million to 2 million distinct CDR3 sequences, approximately 28% seen once. This clonotype was counted at least ten times. Its matching antigen is unknown. Those donating, healthy Caucasian individuals from Russia, were aged 6 to 90. The chain has TRBV12-3 or TRBV12-4 and TRBJ2-1; no definite D call. The source is a woman in her 30s in good health. Input material: blood. The CDR3 DNA reads TGTGCCAGCAGCCCCTTTCTTGGGAACAATGAGCAGTTCTTC. Its protein product is CASSPFLGNNEQFF.